This entry lists 18 T cell receptor beta chains sequenced from one sample in a study of regulatory T cells. These receptors lack a known antigen. Study results and caveats: In CD3G-deficient patients, conventional CD4+ T cells were enriched for hydrophobic CDR3 residues at positions 6 and 7.

Primers: 52 TRBV forward and 13 TRBJ reverse. Generated by immunoSEQ multiplex PCR, the TCRdb table keeps only in-frame clones and is missing some. The sample contains approximately 40,000 clones, around 91% of which appear only once. Sequencing used conventional CD4+ T cells sorted from blood. These receptors were taken from a person between 18 and 30 years old with CD3G deficiency.

The chain combines TRBV30 with TRBJ2-3; TRBD2 matches 8 bases. The germline V gene has CDR1 GTSNPN and CDR2 SVGIG (reference sequence). V trimming: 0 bases; J trimming: 1 base; junction bases outside the gene matches: 6. CDR3 size: 16 residues. The CDR3 DNA reads TGTGCCTGGAGTGTACGGAGCGGGAGAGGCACAGATACGCAGTATTTT. This gives the protein CAWSVRSGRGTDTQYF.

The chain joins TRBV7-9 to TRBJ2-1; TRBD2 aligns across 8 bases. The junction had 13 bases not matched to a gene; V was cut back by 7 bases and J by 8 bases. Germline CDR1 is SEHNR and CDR2 is FQNEAQ (reference sequence). The CDR3 is made up of 15 amino acids. The CDR3 region is CASTAGGRRFDEQFF. Written as DNA, the CDR3 is TGTGCCAGCACGGCGGGAGGACGCCGATTCGATGAGCAGTTCTTC.

J is TRBJ2-1 and V is TRBV6-1, with TRBD1 matching 8 bases. V was clipped by 4 bases and J by 6 bases; unmatched bases: 2. This CDR3 has 13 residues. Germline CDR1 MNHNS, CDR2 SASEGT. CDR3 in DNA: TGTGCCAGCAGTGGGACAGGGTTCAATGAGCAGTTCTTC. Its protein is CASSGTGFNEQFF.

The V and J genes are TRBV28 and TRBJ1-2; D might be TRBD1 (5 bases). Trimming left V 6 bases short and J 3 bases short, with 14 bases between. This CDR3 is 14 amino acids long. CDR1 and CDR2 (germline): MDHEN, SYDVKM. The CDR3 DNA reads as TGTGCCAGCAGCCCACCCGGGGGGGACTATGGCTACACCTTC. Amino acids: CASSPPGGDYGYTF.

The CDR3 is CASSFSGTYEQYF. The CDR3 coding sequence is TGTGCCAGCAGCTTCAGCGGAACCTACGAGCAGTACTTC. This chain joins TRBV7-2 and TRBJ2-7; TRBD2 is a possible D gene (5 bases). V was cut by 3 bases and J by 2 bases, with 8 bases left in between. The CDR3 length is 13 residues. CDR1 SGHTA and CDR2 FQGNSA come from the germline V gene. The entire variable domain, with the rest obtained from reference TRBV7-2 and TRBJ2-7, is as follows: GAGVSQSPSNKVTEKGKDVELRCDPISGHTALYWYRQSLGQGLEFLIYFQGNSAPDKSGLPSDRFSAERTGGSVSTLTIQRTQQEDSAVYLCASSFSGTYEQYFGPGTRLTVT.

DNA for the CDR3: TGTGCCAGCAGTGGGGTGGGGGTTAATGCTTTCTTT. Amino acids: CASSGVGVNAFF. V usage is TRBV6-1 and J usage is TRBJ1-1; weak D call: TRBD1 (5 bases). V lost 4 bases and J lost 11, with 14 bases in between. This CDR3 spans 12 amino acids. In germline, CDR1 is MNHNS, CDR2 SASEGT.

V and J are TRBV10-3 and TRBJ2-1; TRBD2 aligns across 12 bases. The CDR3 extends over 16 amino acids. CDR1 is ENHRY and CDR2 is SYGVKD in the germline V gene. Germline trimming cut 2 bases from V and 7 bases from J; bases unmatched to any gene: 6. The CDR3 coding sequence is TGTGCCATCAGTGAGGGTCTAGCGGGGGGGCGGAATGAGCAGTTCTTC. It codes for CAISEGLAGGRNEQFF.

This clone appeared a single time. The chain employs TRBV19 and TRBJ1-1; D is unresolved. V was trimmed by 6 bases and J by 3 bases, leaving 11 bases between them. The CDR3 spans 13 residues. Per the germline V gene, CDR1 is LNHDA and CDR2 is SQIVND (reference sequence). The CDR3 sequence: CASSAGRHTEAFF. CDR3 DNA: TGTGCCAGTAGCGCAGGCAGACACACTGAAGCTTTCTTT.

This chain links TRBV7-9 with TRBJ2-7, with 7 bases matching TRBD1. The germline CDR1 and CDR2 sequences are SEHNR and FQNEAQ (reference sequence). The CDR3 contains 13 residues. The V gene end was trimmed by 3 bases and the J gene end by 6 bases; junction bases not matched to a gene: 5. The DNA of the CDR3 is TGTGCCAGCAGCTTTATGACAGGGACCGAGCAGTACTTC. It translates to CASSFMTGTEQYF.

The V call is TRBV19, the J call TRBJ1-5, with D possibly being TRBD1 (6 bases). Trimming stripped 9 bases from V and 0 bases from J, with 18 bases between. This CDR3 has 16 amino acids. The germline CDR1 and CDR2 sequences are LNHDA and SQIVND (reference sequence). The CDR3 DNA follows: TGTGCCAGGGAACACGGGACACCTTATAGCAATCAGCCCCAGCATTTT. Amino acids: CAREHGTPYSNQPQHF.

This chain joins TRBV28 and TRBJ2-5; 8 bases are shared with TRBD1. This CDR3 contains 12 residues. The V gene end was trimmed by 6 bases and the J gene end by 4 bases; junction bases not matched to a gene: 1. Germline CDR1 reads MDHEN; CDR2 reads SYDVKM. In nucleotides, the CDR3 is TGTGCCAGCAGAACAGGGGGAGAGACCCAGTACTTC. This translates into CASRTGGETQYF.

On this clone itself: This sample also contains other DNA sequences that code for the same CDR3. The rearrangement uses TRBV6-1 and TRBJ2-7; TRBD1 agrees at 11 bases. CDR3 length: 13 residues. Germline V CDR1 and CDR2: MNHNS, SASEGT. V shed 6 bases and J 3 bases; nucleotides not matched to a gene: 1. CDR3 DNA: TGTGCCAGCAGAGGGACAGGGGGCTACGAGCAGTACTTC. Amino acids: CASRGTGGYEQYF.

V and J are TRBV5-1 and TRBJ2-5; 7 bases line up with TRBD1. The CDR3 length is 15 residues. Germline V gene data show CDR1 as SGHRS and CDR2 as YFSETQ. With V trimmed by 2 bases and J by 4 bases, 8 bases remained unmatched. CDR3 residues: CASSLGDRARETQYF. The DNA of the CDR3 is TGCGCCAGCAGCTTAGGAGACAGGGCGCGAGAGACCCAGTACTTC.

The chain couples TRBV6-6 to TRBJ1-1; 8 bases match TRBD1. Trimming at V came to 2 bases and at J to 5 bases, leaving 7 bases not matched to a gene. The CDR3 runs 15 residues. The V gene's germline CDR1 is MNHNY and CDR2 SVGAGI (reference sequence). The CDR3, as DNA: TGTGCCAGCAGTTACGCGGTAACAGGGGGGACTGAAGCTTTCTTT. Its protein product is CASSYAVTGGTEAFF.

This sequence joins TRBV5-1 and TRBJ2-7, with 9 bases that match TRBD1. The germline V gene encodes CDR1 SGHRS and CDR2 YFSETQ. V trimming: 3 bases; J trimming: 2 bases; junction bases outside the gene matches: 6. The CDR3 totals 15 residues. Here the CDR3 reads CASSSGTGHTYEQYF. CDR3 bases: TGCGCCAGCAGCTCCGGGACAGGGCATACCTACGAGCAGTACTTC.

As regards this clone: The sample has other DNA sequences that encode this CDR3 too. This CDR3 is CASSFGLNTEAFF. DNA of the CDR3: TGTGCCAGCAGCTTTGGCCTGAACACTGAAGCTTTCTTT. This rearrangement joins TRBV7-9 to TRBJ1-1; the D is unclear. The CDR3 has 13 residues. The V gene's germline CDR1 is SEHNR and CDR2 FQNEAQ (reference sequence). V was cut by 3 bases and J by 0 bases, with 5 bases left in between.

The gene calls are TRBV18 and TRBJ2-6, with 9 bases identical to TRBD1. The germline V gene has CDR1 KGHSH and CDR2 LQKENI. The ends lost 3 bases at V and 0 bases at J; junction bases unmatched: 6. The CDR3 is made up of 18 amino acids. The CDR3 is CASSPGQGQVSGANVLTF. In DNA, the CDR3 is TGTGCCAGCTCACCGGGACAGGGACAAGTCTCTGGGGCCAACGTCCTGACTTTC.

The genes are TRBV28 and TRBJ2-6; 8 nucleotides agree with TRBD1. Looked up from germline, CDR1 is MDHEN and CDR2 is SYDVKM. The V segment lost 7 bases and the J segment 4 bases; nucleotides outside the gene matches: 6. The CDR3 loop spans 15 amino acids. Here the CDR3 reads CASTPGGAGANVLTF. CDR3 bases: TGTGCCAGCACGCCAGGGGGCGCCGGGGCCAACGTCCTGACTTTC.